Shown below are 29 T cell receptor beta chains from a single sample sequenced in a study of prognosis after radiotherapy for stage I lung cancer. Two-round multiplex PCR amplified TCR beta CDR3 from genomic DNA. Gene-specific primers for each TRBV and TRBJ gene drove first-round PCR. TCRdb reprocessed the multiplex PCR reads via MiXCR and lists one record per CDR3 protein. Of 10,000 to 15,000 distinct CDR3 sequences listed, roughly 54% are singletons. Sample: PBMCs, taken before or after stereotactic body radiation therapy (not recorded which). The origin of the receptors is a donor at least 50 years old with non-small cell lung cancer.

J is TRBJ2-7 and V is TRBV19, with D hard to call. Germline values: CDR1 LNHDA, CDR2 SQIVND (reference sequence). The CDR3 extends over 14 amino acids. The V end was cut by 6 bases, the J end by 5 bases, with 17 bases between. The CDR3 bases are TGTGCCAGTAGCCTATCCGTATCCGTCCACGAGCAGTACTTC. Translating it yields CASSLSVSVHEQYF.

This chain links TRBV5-6 with TRBJ1-3; 11 bases are shared with TRBD1. Germline CDR1 reads SGHDT; CDR2 reads YYEEEE. J gave up 0 bases and V 2 bases, and 4 bases lay outside the gene matches. The CDR3 contains 17 residues. Written as DNA, the CDR3 is TGTGCCAGCAGCTTCGGACAGGGGGCAAGCTCTGGAAACACCATATATTTT. Protein sequence: CASSFGQGASSGNTIYF.

Of note for this clonotype: At one boundary the junction diverges from the germline segment, which might be a read error. V gene TRBV2 combines with J gene TRBJ2-1; TRBD1 is a possible D gene (6 bases). CDR3 size: 12 residues. Germline CDR1 and CDR2: SNHLY and FYNNEI. CDR3 region: CASIAGQNEQLF. CDR3 DNA sequence: TGTGCCAGCATAGCCGGACAGAATGAGCAGCTCTTC. The entire variable domain, with the rest obtained from reference TRBV2 and TRBJ2-1, is as follows: EPEVTQTPSHQVTQMGQEVILRCVPISNHLYFYWYRQILGQKVEFLVSFYNNEISEKSEIFDDQFSVERPDGSNFTLKIRSTKLEDSAMYFCASIAGQNEQLFGPGTRLTVL.

Within the sample, this clonotype is medium-sized (0.01 to 0.1%). The genes are TRBV19 and TRBJ2-7; TRBD2 matches 8 bases. CDR1 is LNHDA and CDR2 is SQIVND in the germline V gene (reference sequence). The CDR3 totals 15 residues. J gave up 6 bases and V 4 bases, and 11 bases lay outside the gene matches. In nucleotides, the CDR3 is TGTGCCAGTAGTACCGATCGAGCGGGAGCACGCGAGCAGTACTTC. As protein: CASSTDRAGAREQYF.

This clonotype has ten or more counts. V gene TRBV7-2 combines with J gene TRBJ1-4, with TRBD1 as a possible D gene (6 bases). The CDR3 extends over 13 amino acids. CDR1 is SGHTA and CDR2 is FQGNSA in the germline V gene. Trimming cost V 5 bases and J 8 bases, with 12 bases left between them. CDR3 nucleotides: TGTGCCAGCAGCCCCCGAGGGGGGGAAAAACTGTTTTTT. This codes for CASSPRGGEKLFF.

This clonotype was picked up many times. The V and J genes are TRBV28 and TRBJ2-1, with 11 bases aligning to TRBD1. The junction had 4 bases not matched to a gene; V was cut back by 6 bases and J by 3 bases. In germline, CDR1 is MDHEN, CDR2 SYDVKM. The CDR3 consists of 15 residues. The CDR3: CASRPGQGVYNEQFF. The CDR3 DNA is TGTGCCAGCAGGCCGGGACAGGGGGTCTACAATGAGCAGTTCTTC.

V gene TRBV27 combines with J gene TRBJ1-6; 10 positions agree with TRBD1. Trimming cost V 5 bases and J 9 bases; bases outside gene matches: 4. Germline assignment: CDR1 MNHEY and CDR2 SMNVEV (reference sequence). The CDR3 is made up of 14 amino acids. The CDR3 coding sequence is TGTGCCAGCAGTCCCGGGACAGGGGTTTCACCCCTCCACTTT. This translates into CASSPGTGVSPLHF.

This clonotype is categorized as medium-sized. The chain employs TRBV15 and TRBJ2-7, with D possibly matching TRBD2 (5 bases). CDR3 size: 15 residues. Germline V lookup: CDR1 LNHNV, CDR2 YYDKDF (reference sequence). V was pared by 4 bases and J by 3 bases, with 16 bases between. This CDR3 is CATSNSLGYSYEQYF. The CDR3 nucleotides are TGTGCCACCAGCAACTCACTAGGGTACAGCTACGAGCAGTACTTC.

V usage is TRBV5-6 and J usage is TRBJ1-2; D gene uncertain. The germline gives CDR1 SGHDT, CDR2 YYEEEE. V was trimmed by 0 bases and J by 7 bases, leaving 13 bases between them. The CDR3 consists of 14 residues. The DNA for the CDR3 is TGTGCCAGCAGCTTGGCCGCGGGGATGGGTGGCTACACCTTC. It translates to CASSLAAGMGGYTF.

V gene TRBV30 combines with J gene TRBJ2-1; 9 bases fit TRBD2. The CDR3 spans 14 residues. The germline gives CDR1 GTSNPN, CDR2 SVGIG (reference sequence). V was pared by 8 bases and J by 6 bases, with 11 bases of the junction left unmatched. The CDR3 DNA follows: TGTGCCGGCGGGACCAGCGGGAGGCTCAATGAGCAGTTCTTC. It specifies CAGGTSGRLNEQFF.

The table lists this clonotype with many counts. J is TRBJ1-5 and V is TRBV20-1; D is unresolved. Trimming took 6 bases from V and 1 from J, leaving 10 bases between them. Germline V lookup: CDR1 DFQATT, CDR2 SNEGSKA (reference sequence). The CDR3 runs 13 residues. The CDR3 DNA reads as TGCAGTGCAAGCCAGGACAGCAATCAGCCCCAGCATTTT. This codes for CSASQDSNQPQHF.

This clonotype was observed many times. The chain couples TRBV29-1 to TRBJ2-7, with TRBD2 matching over 9 bases. This CDR3 spans 13 amino acids. Germline-derived CDR1 and CDR2 are SQVTM and ANQGSEA. Trimming cost V 7 bases and J 2 bases; bases outside gene matches: 6. The CDR3 DNA follows: TGCAGCGCTAGCGGGATCTCAGCCTACGAGCAGTACTTC. Translating gives CSASGISAYEQYF.

Points on this clonotype: This sequence is one base from a far larger clone and is likely a read error. The CDR3 sequence: CASWWDINSPLHF. In DNA, the CDR3 is TGTGCCAGCTGGTGGGACATAAATTCACCCCTCCACTTT. V gene TRBV6-4 combines with J gene TRBJ1-6, with TRBD1 as a possible D gene (6 bases). Germline V lookup: CDR1 MRHNA, CDR2 SNTAGT. This CDR3 is 13 amino acids long. Deletions cut 8 bases from V and 7 bases from J, with 12 bases between.

By sample fraction, this clonotype is medium-sized. In nucleotides, the CDR3 is TGTGCCAGCAGTTCCCTGGGCAATCAGCCCCAGCATTTT. It translates to CASSSLGNQPQHF. This sequence joins TRBV6-2 or TRBV6-3 and TRBJ1-5; D remains ambiguous. The germline V gene has CDR1 MNHEY and CDR2 SVGEGT. Trimming took off 4 bases at V and 2 bases at J, with 6 bases between the two ends. The CDR3 totals 13 residues.

Here the CDR3 DNA reads TGTGCCAGCAGGACAGGACTAGCGGGAGGAAACAATGAGCAGTTCTTC. Translating it yields CASRTGLAGGNNEQFF. The chain uses TRBV2 and TRBJ2-1; 14 nucleotides line up with TRBD2. V lost 6 bases to trimming and J lost 5 bases; unmatched junction nucleotides: 6. Germline CDR1 and CDR2: SNHLY and FYNNEI. CDR3 length: 16 amino acids.

The table lists this clonotype with many counts. The chain is built from TRBV6-4 and TRBJ2-3; D unclear. The CDR3 contains 13 residues. In germline, CDR1 is MRHNA, CDR2 SNTAGT. Trimming removed 5 bases at V and 6 bases at J, with 12 bases between. CDR3 in amino acids: CASSYMSWDTQYF. For the CDR3, the DNA is TGTGCCAGCAGTTATATGAGTTGGGATACGCAGTATTTT.

This clonotype has a single count. This rearrangement joins TRBV19 to TRBJ2-1; 8 nucleotides agree with TRBD2. The germline V gene has CDR1 LNHDA and CDR2 SQIVND (reference sequence). The trim removed 4 bases at V and 3 bases at J, leaving 17 bases unmatched. There are 19 residues in the CDR3. CDR3 nucleotide sequence: TGTGCCAGTAGTAAATCCGGGACTAGAGGGAGGACATACTACAATGAGCAGTTCTTC. Its protein is CASSKSGTRGRTYYNEQFF.

By share, this clonotype counts as medium-sized (0.01 to 0.1%). The chain uses TRBV7-3 and TRBJ2-3; 7 bases line up with TRBD2. Germline V gene sequence: CDR1 SGHTA, CDR2 FQGTGA. This CDR3 is 15 amino acids long. Trimming cost V 4 bases and J 3 bases; bases outside gene matches: 7. The CDR3 region has the DNA TGTGCCAGCAGCTCCGCCGGGACTACTACAGATACGCAGTATTTT. It codes for CASSSAGTTTDTQYF.

Ten or more counts support this clonotype. The rearrangement uses TRBV19 and TRBJ2-5; no reliable D call. Per germline, CDR1 LNHDA and CDR2 SQIVND (reference sequence). Trimming took off 4 bases at V and 4 bases at J, with 7 bases between the two ends. The CDR3 sequence is 12 residues long. CDR3 residues: CASSTPAETQYF. The CDR3 nucleotides are TGTGCCAGTAGTACGCCTGCAGAGACCCAGTACTTC. Full variable domain (missing parts from reference TRBV19 and TRBJ2-5): DGGITQSPKYLFRKEGQNVTLSCEQNLNHDAMYWYRQDPGQGLRLIYYSQIVNDFQKGDIAEGYSVSREKKESFPLTVTSAQKNPTAFYLCASSTPAETQYFGPGTRLLVL.

This chain links TRBV7-8 with TRBJ2-1; TRBD2 matches 13 bases. Germline loops: CDR1 SGHVS, CDR2 FQNEAQ. V lost 6 bases and J lost 9; bases outside the gene matches: 8. The CDR3 covers 15 residues. The CDR3 is CASRSTSGRASEQFF. The DNA for the CDR3 is TGTGCCAGCAGATCTACTAGCGGGAGGGCCTCTGAGCAGTTCTTC.

With respect to this clonotype: A read error may produce the germline difference seen at one junction end. The chain joins TRBV5-5 to TRBJ2-7, with D possibly TRBD1 on 5 matching bases. Germline V CDR1 and CDR2: SGHKS, YYEKEE (reference sequence). The CDR3 extends over 14 amino acids. The CDR3 DNA is TGTGCCAGCAGCTTGGTTAGGCAGGGATACGAGAAGTACTTC. This sequence encodes CASSLVRQGYEKYF.

This clonotype is labeled medium-sized. This chain uses TRBV28 with TRBJ2-7; TRBD2 agrees at 15 bases. The CDR3 spans 14 residues. CDR1 and CDR2 from the germline V gene are MDHEN and SYDVKM. With V trimmed by 8 bases and J by 2 bases, 1 base remained unmatched. CDR3 protein: CASRTSGRAYEQYF. In DNA, the CDR3 is TGTGCCAGCCGGACTAGCGGGAGGGCCTACGAGCAGTACTTC.

Within the sample, this clonotype is medium-sized. This sequence joins TRBV7-8 and TRBJ2-1, with D unclear. Germline CDR1 SGHVS, CDR2 FQNEAQ. The CDR3 runs 12 residues. V was cut by 1 base and J by 6 bases, with 4 bases left in between. The CDR3 sequence: CASSLVANEQFF. CDR3 DNA sequence: TGTGCCAGCAGCTTAGTTGCCAATGAGCAGTTCTTC.

By sample fraction, this clonotype is medium-sized. The rearrangement uses TRBV27 and TRBJ2-7; D possibly corresponds to TRBD1 (5 bases). V was cut by 10 bases and J by 6 bases, with 19 bases left in between. This CDR3 is built from 13 residues. Germline V gene data show CDR1 as MNHEY and CDR2 as SMNVEV (reference sequence). The CDR3 DNA follows: TGTGCCACCCGCGTTTTAGGGGCCCGCGAGCAGTACTTC. This gives the protein CATRVLGAREQYF.

Within the sample, this clonotype is medium-sized (0.01 to 0.1%). The chain couples TRBV12-3 or TRBV12-4 to TRBJ2-7; D is unclear. Trimming left V 5 bases short and J 7 bases short, with 9 bases between. The CDR3 length is 11 residues. CDR3 nucleotide sequence: TGTGCCAGCAGTGAGGTGGGGGAGCAGTACTTC. It encodes CASSEVGEQYF.

The gene calls are TRBV7-3 and TRBJ2-7, with D possibly matching TRBD2 (5 bases). In germline, CDR1 is SGHTA, CDR2 FQGTGA. The CDR3 consists of 14 residues. The V and J ends lost 2 bases and 5 bases respectively, with 13 bases between them. The chain's CDR3 is CASSLYWTGDEQYF. The CDR3 DNA reads as TGTGCCAGCAGCTTATACTGGACTGGGGACGAGCAGTACTTC.

In this sample, this clonotype turned up many times. V usage is TRBV13 and J usage is TRBJ2-3; D tentatively reads TRBD1 or TRBD2 (5 bases each). V lost 3 bases to trimming and J lost 8 bases, with 9 bases between them. From germline, CDR1 is PRHDT and CDR2 FYEKMQ (reference sequence). The CDR3 is 12 residues long. The CDR3 region has the DNA TGTGCCAGCAGCTTGAGGGGAACTACGCAGTATTTT. Amino acid sequence: CASSLRGTTQYF. The complete variable domain, with remaining parts taken from reference TRBV13 and TRBJ2-3, reads AAGVIQSPRHLIKEKRETATLKCYPIPRHDTVYWYQQGPGQDPQFLISFYEKMQSDKGSIPDRFSAQQFSDYHSELNMSSLELGDSALYFCASSLRGTTQYFGPGTRLTVL.

Relative to its sample, this clonotype is medium-sized (0.01 to 0.1%). The rearrangement links TRBV12-3 or TRBV12-4 to TRBJ1-5, with D hard to call. The V end was cut by 2 bases, the J end by 1 base, with 3 bases between. The CDR3 runs 13 residues. Here the CDR3 DNA reads TGTGCCAGCAGTTTACAGAGCAATCAGCCCCAGCATTTT. Its protein is CASSLQSNQPQHF.

Note on this clonotype: An end of the junction differs from the germline gene, which may be a read error. The chain combines TRBV7-2 with TRBJ2-1; 7 nucleotides match TRBD2. Germline V lookup: CDR1 SGHTA, CDR2 FQGNSA. The CDR3 loop spans 15 amino acids. The CDR3 here is CASSIMGGTYNEQFF. CDR3 nucleotides: TGTGCAAGCAGCATCATGGGAGGGACTTACAATGAGCAGTTCTTC. The complete variable domain, with remaining parts taken from reference TRBV7-2 and TRBJ2-1, reads GAGVSQSPSNKVTEKGKDVELRCDPISGHTALYWYRQSLGQGLEFLIYFQGNSAPDKSGLPSDRFSAERTGGSVSTLTIQRTQQEDSAVYLCASSIMGGTYNEQFFGPGTRLTVL.